This TCR beta chain appears in the sequencing data of a study of regulatory T cells in long-lasting Graves disease (dated by TCRdb to about 2021). Turning to the overall study: Persistent Graves' disease was defined as persistently positive TSH receptor autoantibodies together with antithyroid drug treatment for over 5 years. Persistent Graves' disease patients were compared with newly diagnosed Graves' disease patients by peripheral blood TCR sequencing and RNA sequencing. The study took place in China and was registered as a clinical trial. A total of about 35 samples underwent TCR sequencing, from about 13 patients with persistent Graves' disease and 20 or so patients with newly diagnosed Graves' disease. On average, persistent Graves' disease patients in the clinical cohort had been on antithyroid drugs for about 10.3 years.

The sample's time point, from its label and the paper: persistent/refractory GD, antithyroid drugs over 5 years with positive TRAb. For both TCR sequencing and RNA sequencing, RNA was extracted from PBMCs using TRIzol. The diagnosis of Graves' disease followed American Thyroid Association guidelines. The patients came from an endocrinology department in Xi'an, China. From each patient, 7.5 to 10 milliliters of peripheral blood was collected into an EDTA anticoagulant tube. Ficoll Paque Plus density gradient separation was used to isolate PBMCs, and no additional T cell sorting was done. An Agilent 2100 Bioanalyzer and agarose gel were used to assess RNA quality, and a NanoDrop 2000 was used to measure RNA concentration. This clonotype was seen many times. The antigen this receptor binds is unknown. The input lacks base qualities; no much larger clone sits a single base away. The CDR3 sequence holds 12 residues, the cysteine and phenylalanine included. The kept DNA is CDR3 alone, 36 bases in frame from the first base. Here V drops 7 bases and J drops 0 bases, and the junction holds 3 bases not matched to any gene. The germline V gene specifies SQVTM as CDR1 and ANQGSEA as CDR2.

The library was built by means of multiplex PCR. The reads were generated on an Illumina HiSeq 4000. CDR3 regions were amplified by Arm-PCR with iRepertoire HTBI primers to construct TCR beta libraries. PCR products were gel purified before sequencing. The study's processing was this. Gene usage analysis of CDR3 amino acid clonotypes relied on the approximately 68 TRBV and 14 TRBJ segments identified across samples. Filtered high-quality paired reads were merged into contigs using COPE and FqMerger. BLAST was used to align contigs to IMGT TRBV, TRBD and TRBJ reference genes, with CDR3 defined following IMGT. Highly expanded clones were defined as clonotypes with a frequency above 0.1%. Shannon entropy served as the measure of repertoire diversity, while the Gini coefficient captured V-J evenness. A clonotype was considered public if more than one individual shared it. Using fastp trimming at Q25 and MiXCR clonotype assembly, TCRdb reanalyzed the public sequencing data and kept in-frame beta chains. Rows with one shared CDR3 protein collapse into an entry with the most common genes and DNA. Clone size and V and J calls follow TCRdb, not the original study. The sample table holds about 290,000 distinct CDR3 sequences, of which around 20% were seen once. The ten largest account for about 61% of the sample.

Beyond this particular receptor, the publication reports: As a limitation, the authors acknowledged that the small sample size may reduce accuracy. Peripheral blood alone was examined, since thyroid tissue, which constituted the primary lesion, could not be accessed. Only the TCR beta chain was sequenced and analyzed. Patients with persistent disease shared more public clonotypes (approximately 2,500) than newly diagnosed patients did (more than 900). Persistent Graves' disease patients showed lower TCR Shannon entropy and fewer highly expanded clones than newly diagnosed patients, suggesting clonal expansion. Persistent disease showed preferential use of TRBV28, TRBJ1-2 and TRBJ2-5, whereas newly diagnosed disease favored TRBV20-1 and TRBJ2-1.

The source of this sequence is a female donor with Graves disease. The material sequenced was peripheral blood mononuclear cells (PBMCs), taken when the disease was refractory, from a patient treated with antithyroid drugs. The sequence links TRBV29-1 to TRBJ2-7, and TRBD1 matches 7 of the central bases. CDR3 region: CSGRDSSYEQYF. Here is the DNA: TGCAGCGGCCGGGACAGCTCCTACGAGCAGTACTTC.